These 11 T cell receptor beta chains originate from one sample sequenced in a study of human versus mouse CDR3 diversity and MHC coevolution. Only in-frame clones appear in the TCRdb table, and some are missing; sequencing was by immunoSEQ multiplex PCR. The sample shows about 60,000 clones, just under 95% of them seen only once. The source material was naive CD4+ T cells from blood. Described subset: CD45RO-negative CD62L-positive naive CD4 T cells. The receptors stem from a person aged 55 to 75 in good health.

The CDR3: CASSIGGVYEQYF. The CDR3 DNA is TGTGCCAGCAGTATTGGCGGGGTCTACGAGCAGTACTTC. The rearrangement joins TRBV2 to TRBJ2-5; the D gene is possibly TRBD2 (6 bases). The DNA matches TRBJ2-7 better at its end, which makes the J call doubtful. The CDR3 consists of 13 residues. Germline values: CDR1 SNHLY, CDR2 FYNNEI.

In this sample, this clone turned up once. The V call is TRBV14, the J call TRBJ2-7; 8 nucleotides match TRBD1. The CDR3 covers 16 residues. V shed 2 bases, J shed 0 bases, and the junction held 6 bases outside the gene matches. CDR1 and CDR2 (germline): SGHDN, FVKESK. The CDR3 nucleotides are TGTGCCAGCAGCCAACTTGCAGGGGGCAGCTCCTACGAGCAGTACTTC. Protein sequence: CASSQLAGGSSYEQYF.

The rearrangement joins TRBV7-8 to TRBJ1-2, with TRBD1 matching over 8 bases. CDR3 length equals 15 residues. CDR1 and CDR2 (germline): SGHVS, FQNEAQ. Trimming at V came to 5 bases and at J to 7 bases, leaving 12 bases not matched to a gene. CDR3 coding DNA: TGTGCCAGCAGCCCCAACAGGGGGGGGTCGAGTGGCTACACCTTC. It encodes CASSPNRGGSSGYTF.

This chain's CDR3 is CASSLAASGLPSETQYF. The DNA of the CDR3 is TGTGCCAGCAGCTTAGCCGCTAGCGGCCTACCAAGCGAGACCCAGTACTTC. The chain joins TRBV7-9 to TRBJ2-5, with 7 bases that match TRBD2. Trimming at V came to 0 bases and at J to 5 bases, leaving 12 bases not matched to a gene. This CDR3 spans 17 amino acids. The germline V gene encodes CDR1 SEHNR and CDR2 FQNEAQ (reference sequence).

This sequence joins TRBV10-3 and TRBJ2-6; D not certain. The germline V gene encodes CDR1 ENHRY and CDR2 SYGVKD. CDR3 length: 20 amino acids. Trimming left V 0 bases short and J 0 bases short, with 18 bases between. Here the CDR3 reads CAISESKGLRSLSGANVLTF. CDR3 bases: TGTGCCATCAGTGAGTCGAAAGGCCTCAGGTCCCTCTCTGGGGCCAACGTCCTGACTTTC.

This chain connects TRBV7-2 to TRBJ2-7; 8 bases are shared with TRBD2. V lost 5 bases, J lost 3 bases, and 6 bases stayed unmatched. The CDR3 length is 14 residues. The germline gives CDR1 SGHTA, CDR2 FQGNSA. Here the CDR3 reads CASSRPGLVYEQYF. The CDR3 nucleotides read TGTGCCAGCAGCCGCCCGGGACTAGTCTACGAGCAGTACTTC.

This clone has only a few counts. Here the CDR3 DNA reads TGTGCCAGCGGGACAGGGGTTGGAAACACCATATATTTT. Translating gives CASGTGVGNTIYF. The chain couples TRBV2 to TRBJ1-3, with TRBD1 identical over 10 bases. J was trimmed by 3 bases and V by 8 bases; bases with no gene match: 1. The CDR3 length is 13 residues. CDR1 and CDR2 from the germline V gene are SNHLY and FYNNEI.

This clone was recorded only once. The rearrangement joins TRBV4-2 to TRBJ1-2; TRBD1 aligns across 8 bases. V shed 3 bases, J shed 2 bases, and the junction held 8 bases outside the gene matches. From germline, CDR1 is LGHNA and CDR2 YNFKEQ. The CDR3 is made up of 16 amino acids. CDR3 sequence reads: CASSQTGTGQNYGYTF. The CDR3 DNA is TGTGCCAGCAGCCAGACCGGGACAGGACAAAACTATGGCTACACCTTC.

In DNA form, the CDR3 reads TGTGCCAGCAGGATGACGGGACAGGGGGCTTTTGGCTACACCTTC. Translated: CASRMTGQGAFGYTF. This rearrangement joins TRBV6-5 to TRBJ1-2, with 12 positions matching TRBD1. Germline V gene data show CDR1 as MNHEY and CDR2 as SVGAGI. The CDR3 has 15 amino acids. V shed 6 bases and J 7 bases; nucleotides not matched to a gene: 9.

This chain uses TRBV2 with TRBJ1-5, with 10 bases matching TRBD1. CDR1 SNHLY and CDR2 FYNNEI come from the germline V gene. This CDR3 is 15 amino acids long. V trimming: 5 bases; J trimming: 3 bases; junction bases outside the gene matches: 4. CDR3 nucleotide sequence: TGTGCCAGCAGTTACGGGACAGGGGCCAATCAGCCCCAGCATTTT. Amino acids: CASSYGTGANQPQHF.

The V gene is TRBV5-6, the J gene TRBJ1-2; 9 bases are a match to TRBD1. The CDR3 runs to 14 residues. Germline V lookup: CDR1 SGHDT, CDR2 YYEEEE. The ends lost 1 base at V and 8 bases at J; junction bases unmatched: 6. This CDR3 is CASSLSQGARGYTF. The CDR3 nucleotides are TGTGCCAGCAGCTTGTCACAGGGGGCGAGGGGCTACACCTTC.